Below are 7 T cell receptor beta chains sequenced from a single sample in a study of identical twins. MiXCR, run by TCRdb on the 5' RACE reads, gives a single entry per CDR3 protein. Counted here are 520,000 or so distinct CDR3 sequences, roughly a fifth occurring once; the ten biggest clones make up about 0.91%. These sequences were also reported in another study, on T cells expressing NK-cell markers.

Sequencing input: CD4+ T cells sorted from blood. These receptor sequences come from a woman between 18 and 29 years old in good health.

V gene TRBV7-9 combines with J gene TRBJ1-1, with 9 bases aligning to TRBD1. Germline trimming cut 5 bases from V and 0 bases from J; bases unmatched to any gene: 7. The germline CDR1 and CDR2 sequences are SEHNR and FQNEAQ (reference sequence). This CDR3 contains 16 residues. Here the CDR3 reads CASSRPGQGMNTEAFF. The CDR3 DNA reads TGTGCCAGCAGCCGACCGGGACAGGGTATGAACACTGAAGCTTTCTTT.

This clonotype has just a few counts. The chain uses TRBV7-2 and TRBJ2-1; D not certain. The CDR3 consists of 16 residues. The germline CDR1 and CDR2 sequences are SGHTA and FQGNSA. With 5 bases removed from V and 8 bases from J, the gap between germline ends came to 22 bases. The chain's CDR3 is CASSPFSASGVYEQFF. CDR3 bases: TGTGCCAGCAGCCCCTTCTCAGCCTCTGGCGTCTATGAGCAGTTCTTC.

There are a few counts of this clonotype. The chain employs TRBV20-1 and TRBJ1-5; 9 bases are shared with TRBD1. Germline V CDR1 and CDR2: DFQATT, SNEGSKA (reference sequence). The CDR3 length is 15 residues. The V segment lost 5 bases and the J segment 7 bases; nucleotides outside the gene matches: 12. The CDR3, as DNA: TGCAGTGCTTGGCTGGGACAGGGCAAAGGGCAGCCCCAGCATTTT. It is translated as CSAWLGQGKGQPQHF.

The chain carries TRBV20-1 and TRBJ1-3, with a weak D call TRBD1 (5 bases). Deletions cut 0 bases from V and 1 base from J, with 10 bases between. The CDR3 length is 15 residues. Germline lookup yields CDR1 DFQATT and CDR2 SNEGSKA (reference sequence). The DNA of the CDR3 is TGCAGTGCTAGAGATCGCGCAGGGTCTGGAAACACCATATATTTT. Translated: CSARDRAGSGNTIYF.

This clonotype appeared a single time. The chain employs TRBV7-9 and TRBJ2-3, with 7 bases aligning to TRBD2. CDR3 length: 16 residues. The J segment lost 1 base and the V segment lost 3 bases, leaving 7 bases of the junction unmatched. Germline assignment: CDR1 SEHNR and CDR2 FQNEAQ (reference sequence). The CDR3 bases are TGTGCCAGCAGCTTTTGGGGACTATCTGGCACAGATACGCAGTATTTT. Protein: CASSFWGLSGTDTQYF.

This chain joins TRBV4-3 and TRBJ2-1, with 8 nucleotides matching TRBD2. Trimming removed 3 bases from V and 7 bases from J; junction bases left unmatched: 5. The CDR3 spans 14 residues. The germline CDR1 and CDR2 sequences are LGHNA and YSLEER. The CDR3 loop is CASSHWREANEQFF. Here the CDR3 DNA reads TGCGCCAGCAGCCACTGGCGGGAGGCTAATGAGCAGTTCTTC.

This clonotype was seen more than once but under ten times. V and J are TRBV4-2 and TRBJ2-7, with 8 bases identical to TRBD2. Germline CDR1 and CDR2: LGHNA and YNFKEQ. Losses at the gene ends were 8 bases for V and 0 bases for J; bases not matched to a gene: 12. The CDR3 totals 16 residues. As DNA, the CDR3 is TGTGCCAGCTCCCTTATAGCGGGACCCGTCTCCTACGAGCAGTACTTC. Translation gives CASSLIAGPVSYEQYF.